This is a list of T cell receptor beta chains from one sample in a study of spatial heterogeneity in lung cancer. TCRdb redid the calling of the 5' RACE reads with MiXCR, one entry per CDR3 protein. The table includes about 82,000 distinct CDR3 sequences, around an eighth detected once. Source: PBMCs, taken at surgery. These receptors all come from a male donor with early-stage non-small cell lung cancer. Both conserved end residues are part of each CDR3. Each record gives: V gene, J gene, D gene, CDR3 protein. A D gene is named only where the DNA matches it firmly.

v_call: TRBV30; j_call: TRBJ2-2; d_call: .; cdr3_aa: CAWRRRGTGELFF
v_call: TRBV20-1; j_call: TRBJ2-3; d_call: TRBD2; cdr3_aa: CSARDGLAGTLIDTQYF
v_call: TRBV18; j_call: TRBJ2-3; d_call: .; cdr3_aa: CASSPDRNRADTQYF
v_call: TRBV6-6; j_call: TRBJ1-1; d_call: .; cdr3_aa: CASSRAWEAFF
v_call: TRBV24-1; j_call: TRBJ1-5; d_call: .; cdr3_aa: CATSDAKEGSNQPQHF
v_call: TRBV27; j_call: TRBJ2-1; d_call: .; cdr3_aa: CASSLKGEQFF
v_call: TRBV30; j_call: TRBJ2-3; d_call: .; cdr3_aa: CAWRRQEKTDTQYF
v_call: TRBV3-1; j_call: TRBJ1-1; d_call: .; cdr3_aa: CASSGNGNTEAFF
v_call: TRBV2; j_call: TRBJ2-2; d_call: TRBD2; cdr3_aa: CASSEMSGGDTGELFF
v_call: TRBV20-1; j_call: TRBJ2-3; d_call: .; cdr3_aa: CSAPSAISTDTQYF
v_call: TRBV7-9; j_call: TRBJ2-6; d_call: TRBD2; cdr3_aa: CASSSLSGSSGANVLTF
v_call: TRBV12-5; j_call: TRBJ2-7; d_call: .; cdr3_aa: CASGPVGPYEQYF
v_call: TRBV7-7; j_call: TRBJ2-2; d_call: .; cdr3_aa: CASSPTLSTGELFF
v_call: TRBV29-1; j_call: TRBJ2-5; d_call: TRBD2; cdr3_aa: CSVQRGYQETQYF
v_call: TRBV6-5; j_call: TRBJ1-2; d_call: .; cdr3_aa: CASTLGANYGYTF
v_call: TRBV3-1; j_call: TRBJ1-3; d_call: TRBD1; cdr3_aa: CASSQPGTGTGNTIYF
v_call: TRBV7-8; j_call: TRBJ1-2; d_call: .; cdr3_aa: CASSLEPRGSVYGYTF
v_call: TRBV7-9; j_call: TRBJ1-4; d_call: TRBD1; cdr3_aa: CASSLSRGQSNEKLFF
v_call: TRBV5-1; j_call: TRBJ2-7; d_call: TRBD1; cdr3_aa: CASSFSNRGKNEQYF
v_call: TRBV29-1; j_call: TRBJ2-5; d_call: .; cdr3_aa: CSVEWGETQYF
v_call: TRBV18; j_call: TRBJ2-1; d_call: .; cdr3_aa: CASSSLGGDHNEQFF
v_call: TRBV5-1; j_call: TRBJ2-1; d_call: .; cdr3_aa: CASSLKRVDNNEQFF
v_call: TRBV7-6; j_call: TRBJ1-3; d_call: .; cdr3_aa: CASGGNTIYF
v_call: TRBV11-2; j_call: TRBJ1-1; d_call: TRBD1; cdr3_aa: CASSRGQVGMNTEAFF
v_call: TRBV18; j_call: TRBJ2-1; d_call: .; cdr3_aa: CASSPLSYNEQFF
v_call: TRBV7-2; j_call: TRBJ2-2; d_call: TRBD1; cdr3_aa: CASRVQGTGELFF
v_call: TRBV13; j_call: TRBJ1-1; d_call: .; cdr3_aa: CASSLEPNTEAFF
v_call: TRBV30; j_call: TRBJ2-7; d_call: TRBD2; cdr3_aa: CAWTSGSYEQYF
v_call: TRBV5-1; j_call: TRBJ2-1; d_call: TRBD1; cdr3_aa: CASSRGQGVYNEQFF
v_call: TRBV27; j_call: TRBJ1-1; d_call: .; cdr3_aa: CASSGSAGTEAFF
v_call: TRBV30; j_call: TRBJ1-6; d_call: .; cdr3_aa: CAWSSEMAYNSPLHF
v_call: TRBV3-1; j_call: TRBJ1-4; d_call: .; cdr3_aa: CASSQEWATNEKLFF
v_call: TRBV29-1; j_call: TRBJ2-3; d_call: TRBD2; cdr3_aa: CSAGLADTQYF
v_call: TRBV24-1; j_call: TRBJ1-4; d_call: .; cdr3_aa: CATSDTGVNEKLFF
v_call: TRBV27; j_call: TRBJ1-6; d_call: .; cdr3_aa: CASSSDGYNSPLHF
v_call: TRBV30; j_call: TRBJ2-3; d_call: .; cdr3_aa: CAWTPGVLTDTQYF
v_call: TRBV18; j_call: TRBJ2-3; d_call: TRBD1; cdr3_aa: CASSPWDRVTDTQYF
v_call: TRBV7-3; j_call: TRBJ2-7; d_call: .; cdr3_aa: CANSLEGGPYEQYF
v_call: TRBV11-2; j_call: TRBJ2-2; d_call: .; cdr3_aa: CASSQLGTGELFF
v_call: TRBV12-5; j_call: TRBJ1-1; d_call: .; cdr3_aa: CASGLNAGTEAFF
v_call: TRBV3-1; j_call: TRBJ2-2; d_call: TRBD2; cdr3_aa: CASSPDPPGLAGFPAGELFF
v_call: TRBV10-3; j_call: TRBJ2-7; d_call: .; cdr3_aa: CAISDLRDLGSYEQYF
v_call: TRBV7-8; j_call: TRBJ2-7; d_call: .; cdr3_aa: CASSKEGAGYEQYF
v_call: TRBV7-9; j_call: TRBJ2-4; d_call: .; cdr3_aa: CASSLENIQYF
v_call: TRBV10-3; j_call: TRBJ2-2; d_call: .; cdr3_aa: CAISKSEDGELFF
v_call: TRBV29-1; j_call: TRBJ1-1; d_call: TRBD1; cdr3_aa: CSVETGGITEAFF
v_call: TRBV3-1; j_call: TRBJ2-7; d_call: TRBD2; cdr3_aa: CASSQDTGGSHYEQYF
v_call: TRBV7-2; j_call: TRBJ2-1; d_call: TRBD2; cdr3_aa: CASSQTSGTYNEQFF
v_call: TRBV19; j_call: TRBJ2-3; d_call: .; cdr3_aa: CASSMNRDSTDTQYF
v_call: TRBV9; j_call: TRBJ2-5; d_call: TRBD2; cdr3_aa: CASSVHLAGRGQETQYF
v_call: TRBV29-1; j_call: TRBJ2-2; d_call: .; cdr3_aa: CSVGRGRNTGELFF
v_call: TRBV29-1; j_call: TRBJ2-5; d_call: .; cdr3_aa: CSALLYQETQYF
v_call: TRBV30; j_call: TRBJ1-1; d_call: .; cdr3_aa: CAWSFRNTEAFF